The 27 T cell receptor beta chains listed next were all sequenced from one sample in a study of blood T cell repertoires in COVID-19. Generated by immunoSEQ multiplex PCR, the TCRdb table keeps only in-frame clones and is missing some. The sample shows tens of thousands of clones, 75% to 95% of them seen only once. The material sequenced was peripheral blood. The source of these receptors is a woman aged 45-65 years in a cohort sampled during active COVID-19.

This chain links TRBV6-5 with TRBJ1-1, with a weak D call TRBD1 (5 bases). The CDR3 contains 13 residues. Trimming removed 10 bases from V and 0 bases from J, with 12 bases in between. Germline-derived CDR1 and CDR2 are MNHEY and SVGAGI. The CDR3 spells CAIHRSMNTEAFF. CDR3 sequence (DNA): TGTGCCATCCACAGGAGCATGAACACTGAAGCTTTCTTT.

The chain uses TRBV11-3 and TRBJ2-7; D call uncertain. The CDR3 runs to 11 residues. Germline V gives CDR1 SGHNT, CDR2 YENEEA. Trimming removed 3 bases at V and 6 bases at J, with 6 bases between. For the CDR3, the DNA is TGTGCCAGCAGCTTCGGGTCCGAGCAGTACTTC. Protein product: CASSFGSEQYF.

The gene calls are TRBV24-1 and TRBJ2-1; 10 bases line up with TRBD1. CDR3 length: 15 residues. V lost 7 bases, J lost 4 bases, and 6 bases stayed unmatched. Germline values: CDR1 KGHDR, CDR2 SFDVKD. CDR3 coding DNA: TGTGCCACCAGCCCGACAGGGGGCCTATACAATGAGCAGTTCTTC. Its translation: CATSPTGGLYNEQFF.

The CDR3 DNA reads TGTGCCAGTAGTGCCTCTCAGTCACAGCCCCAGCATTTT. Encoded protein: CASSASQSQPQHF. The chain employs TRBV19 and TRBJ1-5; D unresolved. V shed 5 bases and J shed 7 bases, with 12 bases lying between them. Germline V CDR1 and CDR2: LNHDA, SQIVND (reference sequence). The CDR3 runs to 13 residues.

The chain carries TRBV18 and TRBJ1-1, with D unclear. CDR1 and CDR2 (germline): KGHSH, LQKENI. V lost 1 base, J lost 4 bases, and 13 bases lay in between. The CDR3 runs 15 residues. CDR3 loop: CASSPLIEGGTEAFF. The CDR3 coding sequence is TGTGCCAGCTCACCACTAATTGAGGGAGGCACTGAAGCTTTCTTT.

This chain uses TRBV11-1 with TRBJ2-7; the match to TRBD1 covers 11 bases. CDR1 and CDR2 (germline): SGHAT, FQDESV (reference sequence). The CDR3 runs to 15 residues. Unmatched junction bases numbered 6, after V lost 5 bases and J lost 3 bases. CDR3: CASSTSGTGGYEQYF. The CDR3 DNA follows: TGTGCCAGCAGCACTTCCGGGACAGGGGGCTACGAGCAGTACTTC.

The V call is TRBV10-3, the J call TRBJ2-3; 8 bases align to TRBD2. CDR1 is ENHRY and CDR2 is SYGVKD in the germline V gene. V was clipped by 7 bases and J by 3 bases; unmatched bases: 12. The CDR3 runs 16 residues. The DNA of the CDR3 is TGTGCCATCAAGGCTAGCGGGTTTGTTGGGACAGATACGCAGTATTTT. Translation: CAIKASGFVGTDTQYF.

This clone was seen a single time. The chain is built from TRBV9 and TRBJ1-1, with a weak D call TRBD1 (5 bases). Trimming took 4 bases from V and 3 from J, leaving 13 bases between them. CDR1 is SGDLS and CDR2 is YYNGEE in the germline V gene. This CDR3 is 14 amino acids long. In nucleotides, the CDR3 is TGTGCCAGCAGCCCTCTGGGGGGGGACACTGAAGCTTTCTTT. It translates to CASSPLGGDTEAFF.

CDR3 sequence: CASSLEASGRPEQFF. The CDR3 DNA reads TGTGCCAGCAGTTTAGAAGCTAGCGGGAGGCCTGAGCAGTTCTTC. The chain recombines TRBV27 with TRBJ2-1; 11 positions agree with TRBD2. This CDR3 is built from 15 residues. J gave up 9 bases and V 2 bases, and 6 bases lay outside the gene matches. Germline-derived CDR1 and CDR2 are MNHEY and SMNVEV (reference sequence).

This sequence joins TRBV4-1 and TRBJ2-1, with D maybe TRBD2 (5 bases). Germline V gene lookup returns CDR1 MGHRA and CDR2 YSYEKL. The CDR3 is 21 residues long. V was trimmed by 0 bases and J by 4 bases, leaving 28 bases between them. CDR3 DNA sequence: TGCGCCAGCAGCCAAGATGGAGGACCCCCGACCGCACGGACCTCTTACAATGAGCAGTTCTTC. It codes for CASSQDGGPPTARTSYNEQFF.

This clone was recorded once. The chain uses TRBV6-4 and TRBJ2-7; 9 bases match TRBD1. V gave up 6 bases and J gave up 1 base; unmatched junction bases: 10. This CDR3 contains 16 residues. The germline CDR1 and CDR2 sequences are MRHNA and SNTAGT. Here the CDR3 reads CASSANRDRESYEQYF. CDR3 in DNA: TGTGCCAGCAGCGCAAATCGGGACAGGGAATCCTACGAGCAGTACTTC.

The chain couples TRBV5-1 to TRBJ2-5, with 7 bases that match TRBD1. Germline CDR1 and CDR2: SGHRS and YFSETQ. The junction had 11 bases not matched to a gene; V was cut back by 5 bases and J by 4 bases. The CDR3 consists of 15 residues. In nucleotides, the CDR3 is TGCGCCAGCAGACCCCGACAGGGAAGAACAGAGACCCAGTACTTC. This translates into CASRPRQGRTETQYF.

The CDR3 nucleotides are TGTGCCAGCAGCCGCAGGGGGAGTGGCTATGGCTACACCTTC. This gives the protein CASSRRGSGYGYTF. The genes are TRBV11-2 and TRBJ1-2; 7 bases fit TRBD1. The junction had 7 bases not matched to a gene; V was cut back by 5 bases and J by 4 bases. This CDR3 is built from 14 residues. Germline assignment: CDR1 SGHAT and CDR2 FQNNGV.

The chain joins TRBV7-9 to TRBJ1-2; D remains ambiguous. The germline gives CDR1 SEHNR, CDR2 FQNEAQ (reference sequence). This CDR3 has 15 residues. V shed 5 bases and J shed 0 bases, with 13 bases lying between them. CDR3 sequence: CASSHSGATNYGYTF. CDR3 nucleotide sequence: TGTGCCAGCAGCCACTCGGGAGCTACTAACTATGGCTACACCTTC. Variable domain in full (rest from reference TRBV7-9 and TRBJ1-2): DTGVSQNPRHKITKRGQNVTFRCDPISEHNRLYWYRQTLGQGPEFLTYFQNEAQLEKSRLLSDRFSAERPKGSFSTLEIQRTEQGDSAMYLCASSHSGATNYGYTFGSGTRLTVV.

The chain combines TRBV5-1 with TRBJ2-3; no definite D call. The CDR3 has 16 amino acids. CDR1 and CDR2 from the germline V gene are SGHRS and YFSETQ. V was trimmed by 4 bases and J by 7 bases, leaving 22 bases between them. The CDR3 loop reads CASSATFMPHMYTQYF. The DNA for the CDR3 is TGCGCCAGCAGCGCCACCTTTATGCCGCACATGTATACGCAGTATTTT.

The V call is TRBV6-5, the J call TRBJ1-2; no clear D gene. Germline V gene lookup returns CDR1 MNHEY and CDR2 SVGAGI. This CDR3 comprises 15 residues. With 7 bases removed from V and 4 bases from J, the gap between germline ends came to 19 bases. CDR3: CASIDSLLSTYGYTF. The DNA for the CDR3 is TGTGCCAGCATCGACTCACTACTCTCCACCTATGGCTACACCTTC.

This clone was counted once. The CDR3 nucleotides read TGCGCCAGCAGTGAGTCGGGACAGGGGGCGCATACTGAAGCTTTCTTT. Its translation is CASSESGQGAHTEAFF. The gene calls are TRBV10-1 and TRBJ1-1; TRBD1 aligns across 12 bases. Germline V gene lookup returns CDR1 WNHNN and CDR2 SYGVQD (reference sequence). CDR3 length: 16 amino acids. Germline trimming cut 0 bases from V and 5 bases from J; bases unmatched to any gene: 4.

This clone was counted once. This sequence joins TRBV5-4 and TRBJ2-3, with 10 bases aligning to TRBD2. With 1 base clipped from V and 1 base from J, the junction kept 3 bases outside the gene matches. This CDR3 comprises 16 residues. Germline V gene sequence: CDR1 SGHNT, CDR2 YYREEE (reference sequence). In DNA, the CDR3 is TGTGCCAGCAGCTTGCTAGCGGGGGCTGGCACAGATACGCAGTATTTT. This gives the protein CASSLLAGAGTDTQYF.

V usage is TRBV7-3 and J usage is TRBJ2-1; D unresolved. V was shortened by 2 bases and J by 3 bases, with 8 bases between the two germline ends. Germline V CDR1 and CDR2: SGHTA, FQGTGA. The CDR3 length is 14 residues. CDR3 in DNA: TGTGCCAGCAGCTTAGCGGCGAACTACAATGAGCAGTTCTTC. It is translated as CASSLAANYNEQFF.

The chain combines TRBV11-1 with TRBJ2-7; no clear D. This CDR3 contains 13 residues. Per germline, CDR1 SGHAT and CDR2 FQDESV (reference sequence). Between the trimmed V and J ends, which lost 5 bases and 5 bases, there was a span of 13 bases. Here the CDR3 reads CASSRSRLNEQYF. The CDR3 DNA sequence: TGTGCCAGCAGCCGTAGCCGATTGAACGAGCAGTACTTC.

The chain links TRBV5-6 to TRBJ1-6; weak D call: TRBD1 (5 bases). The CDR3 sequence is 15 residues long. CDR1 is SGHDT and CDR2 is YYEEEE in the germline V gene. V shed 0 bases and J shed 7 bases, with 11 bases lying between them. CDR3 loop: CASSLVGGWNSPLHF. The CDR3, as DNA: TGTGCCAGCAGCTTGGTCGGGGGTTGGAATTCACCCCTCCACTTT.

As DNA, the CDR3 is TGTGCCAGCAGAGAGGAGGCGGGGGGCCGGCAGTTCTTC. It translates to CASREEAGGRQFF. The rearrangement joins TRBV6-5 to TRBJ2-1, with 8 bases aligning to TRBD2. The CDR3 totals 13 residues. Germline CDR1 and CDR2: MNHEY and SVGAGI. V shed 6 bases and J 12 bases; nucleotides not matched to a gene: 10.

The DNA of the CDR3 is TGTGCTAGCGGGAGGGCCAGCGAGCAGTACTTC. It translates to CASGRASEQYF. The gene calls are TRBV3-1 (or the pseudogene TRBV3-2) and TRBJ2-7; 11 bases fit TRBD2. Germline CDR1 is LGHDT and CDR2 is YNNKEL (reference sequence). This CDR3 comprises 11 residues.

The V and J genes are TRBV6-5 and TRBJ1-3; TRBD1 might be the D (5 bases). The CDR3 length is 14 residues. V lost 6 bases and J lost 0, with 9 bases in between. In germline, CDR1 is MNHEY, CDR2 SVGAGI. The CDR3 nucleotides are TGTGCCAGCAGAACAGGTGACTCTGGAAACACCATATATTTT. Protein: CASRTGDSGNTIYF.

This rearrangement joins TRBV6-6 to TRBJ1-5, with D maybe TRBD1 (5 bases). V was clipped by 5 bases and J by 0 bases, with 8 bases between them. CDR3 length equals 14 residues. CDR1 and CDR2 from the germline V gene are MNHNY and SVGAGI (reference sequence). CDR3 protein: CASSQGVSNQPQHF. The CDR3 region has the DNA TGTGCCAGCAGTCAAGGGGTTAGCAATCAGCCCCAGCATTTT.

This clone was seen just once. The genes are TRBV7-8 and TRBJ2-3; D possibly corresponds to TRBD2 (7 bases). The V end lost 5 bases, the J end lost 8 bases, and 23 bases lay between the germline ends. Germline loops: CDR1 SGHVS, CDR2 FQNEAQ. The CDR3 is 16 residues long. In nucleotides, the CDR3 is TGTGCCAGCAGCGCCTTAACCCCACAGGGCGGGGGTACGCAGTATTTT. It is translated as CASSALTPQGGGTQYF.

The CDR3 region has the DNA TGTGCCAGCAGTACCCATGGTAGCAAAAACATTCAGTACTTC. It is translated as CASSTHGSKNIQYF. The chain recombines TRBV28 with TRBJ2-4, with D unresolved. Germline V gene data show CDR1 as MDHEN and CDR2 as SYDVKM. V was pared by 5 bases and J by 3 bases, with 11 bases between. The CDR3 totals 14 residues.